This T cell receptor beta chain was found in a study of T cell responses to AZD1222 COVID-19 vaccine. The J segment lost 10 bases and the V segment lost 4 bases, leaving 5 bases of the junction unmatched. Germline V gene data show CDR1 as SGHDT and CDR2 as YYEEEE. This CDR3 is 12 amino acids long. Only in-frame clones appear in the TCRdb table, and some are missing; sequencing was by immunoSEQ multiplex PCR. The sample carries 150,000 to 190,000 clones, less than 95% recorded once. This clone was observed a few times. This rearrangement joins TRBV5-6 to TRBJ1-2; TRBD1 agrees at 9 bases. This sequence originates from an adult in good health. The sample in question was peripheral blood, obtained on day 0 of AZD1222 vaccination. The CDR3 region has the DNA TGTGCCAGCAGCACCTACAGGGGGCTCTACACCTTC. It encodes CASSTYRGLYTF.